The present TCR beta chain was sequenced within a study of T cell responses to AZD1222 COVID-19 vaccine. Of note for this clone: What it binds is unknown.

Study findings and constraints: Only six or seven AZD1222 recipients tested seropositive at baseline.

Measured with immunoSEQ multiplex PCR; TCRdb has only the in-frame clones, and not every one. The sample holds about 120,000 clones, 85% to 95% seen once. Germline V gene data show CDR1 as MDHEN and CDR2 as SYDVKM. This CDR3 contains 13 residues. V lost 7 bases to trimming and J lost 3 bases, with 12 bases between them. The gene calls are TRBV28 and TRBJ1-1; no firm D call. Sequencing was performed on peripheral blood, taken on day 0 of AZD1222 vaccination. The TCR sequence derives from an adult in good health. CDR3 in DNA: TGTGCCAGCAACCCCCCCAGGTACACTGAAGCTTTCTTT. This gives the protein CASNPPRYTEAFF.